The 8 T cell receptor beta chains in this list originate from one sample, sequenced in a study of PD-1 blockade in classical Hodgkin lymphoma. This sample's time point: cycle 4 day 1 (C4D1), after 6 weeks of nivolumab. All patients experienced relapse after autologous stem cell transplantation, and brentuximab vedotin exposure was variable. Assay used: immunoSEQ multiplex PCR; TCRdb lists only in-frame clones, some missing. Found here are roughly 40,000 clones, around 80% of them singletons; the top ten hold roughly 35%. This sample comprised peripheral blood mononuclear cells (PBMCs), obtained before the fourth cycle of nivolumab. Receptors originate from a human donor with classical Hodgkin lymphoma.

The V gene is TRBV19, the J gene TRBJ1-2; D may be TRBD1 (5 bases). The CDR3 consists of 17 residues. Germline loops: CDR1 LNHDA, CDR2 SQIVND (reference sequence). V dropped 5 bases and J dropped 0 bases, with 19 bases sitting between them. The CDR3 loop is CASSRGALLSANYGYTF. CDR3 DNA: TGTGCCAGTAGTCGTGGGGCCCTGCTTTCAGCTAACTATGGCTACACCTTC.

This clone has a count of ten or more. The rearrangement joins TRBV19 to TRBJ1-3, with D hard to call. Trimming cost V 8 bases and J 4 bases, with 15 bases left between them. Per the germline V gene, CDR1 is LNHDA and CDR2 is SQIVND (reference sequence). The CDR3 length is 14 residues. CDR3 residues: CASRDTYAGNTIYF. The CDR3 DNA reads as TGTGCCAGTCGAGATACCTACGCGGGAAACACCATATATTTT.

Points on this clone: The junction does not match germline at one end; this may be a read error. The CDR3 nucleotides are TGTGCTAGCAGCCCCGGACACGCTGGGGCCAACGTCCTGACTTTC. Amino acid sequence: CASSPGHAGANVLTF. The chain couples TRBV7-7 to TRBJ2-6; D is perhaps TRBD1 (5 bases). CDR1 is SSHAT, CDR2 FNYEAQ, per germline (reference sequence). This CDR3 contains 15 residues.

This CDR3 is CASSYSAPEFYEQYF. For the CDR3, the DNA is TGTGCCAGCAGTTACTCGGCTCCAGAGTTCTACGAGCAGTACTTC. The chain is built from TRBV6-5 and TRBJ2-7, with D unresolved. The length of the CDR3 is 15 residues. The germline CDR1 and CDR2 sequences are MNHEY and SVGAGI. V was trimmed by 0 bases and J by 3 bases, leaving 12 bases between them.

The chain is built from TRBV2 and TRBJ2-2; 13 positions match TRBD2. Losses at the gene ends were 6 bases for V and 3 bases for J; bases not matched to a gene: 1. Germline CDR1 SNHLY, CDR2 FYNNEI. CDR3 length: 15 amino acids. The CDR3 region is CASRGTSGDTGELFF. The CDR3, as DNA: TGTGCCAGCAGGGGGACTAGCGGGGACACCGGGGAGCTGTTTTTT.

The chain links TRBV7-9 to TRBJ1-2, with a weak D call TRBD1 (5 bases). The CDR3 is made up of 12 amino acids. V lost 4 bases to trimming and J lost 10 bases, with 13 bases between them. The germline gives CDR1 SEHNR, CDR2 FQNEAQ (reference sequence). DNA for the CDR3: TGTGCCAGCAGCTCGGGACCGATCGCCTACACCTTC. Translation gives CASSSGPIAYTF.

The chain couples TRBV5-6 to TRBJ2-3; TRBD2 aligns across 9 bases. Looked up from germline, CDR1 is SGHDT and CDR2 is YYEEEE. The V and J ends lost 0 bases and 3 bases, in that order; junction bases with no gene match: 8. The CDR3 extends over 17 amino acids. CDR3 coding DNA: TGTGCCAGCAGCTTGGACTTCGGCGGGGGGGCGACAGATACGCAGTATTTT. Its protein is CASSLDFGGGATDTQYF.

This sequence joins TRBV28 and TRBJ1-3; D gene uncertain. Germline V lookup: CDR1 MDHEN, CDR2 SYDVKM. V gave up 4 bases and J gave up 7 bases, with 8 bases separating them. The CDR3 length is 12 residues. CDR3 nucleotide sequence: TGTGCCAGCAGTTCCCCAGCGAACACCATATATTTT. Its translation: CASSSPANTIYF.